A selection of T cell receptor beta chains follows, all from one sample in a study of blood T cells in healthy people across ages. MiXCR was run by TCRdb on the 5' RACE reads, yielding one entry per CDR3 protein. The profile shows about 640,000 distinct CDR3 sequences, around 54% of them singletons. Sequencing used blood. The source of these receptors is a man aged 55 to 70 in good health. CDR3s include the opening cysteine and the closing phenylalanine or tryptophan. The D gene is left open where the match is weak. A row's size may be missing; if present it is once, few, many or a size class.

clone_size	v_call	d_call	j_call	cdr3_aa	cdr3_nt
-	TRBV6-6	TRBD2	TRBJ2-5	CPSSYDSGAIGQTQYF	TGTCCCAGCAGTTACGACAGCGGGGCAATTGGACAGACCCAGTACTTC
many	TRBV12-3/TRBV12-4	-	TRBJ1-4	CASSLGNEKLFF	TGTGCCAGCAGTTTGGGGAACGAAAAACTGTTTTTT
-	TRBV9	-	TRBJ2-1	CASSVGVSSNEQFF	TGTGCCAGCAGCGTAGGGGTTAGCTCCAATGAGCAGTTCTTC
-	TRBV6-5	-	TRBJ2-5	CASRSDYRSQETQYF	TGTGCCAGCAGAAGCGATTACAGATCCCAAGAGACCCAGTACTTC
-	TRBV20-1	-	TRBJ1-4	CSARDLGGASGGEKLFF	TGCAGTGCTAGAGATTTGGGGGGCGCCTCGGGCGGTGAAAAACTGTTTTTT
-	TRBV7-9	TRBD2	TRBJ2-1	CASSILAGGQSEQFF	TGTGCCAGCAGCATACTCGCGGGGGGGCAAAGTGAGCAGTTCTTC
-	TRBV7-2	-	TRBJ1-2	CASGRNPGGYGYTF	TGTGCCAGTGGGCGGAACCCAGGTGGCTATGGCTACACCTTC
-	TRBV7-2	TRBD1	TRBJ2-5	CASSDRDRAQETQYF	TGTGCCAGCAGCGACCGGGACAGGGCTCAAGAGACCCAGTACTTC
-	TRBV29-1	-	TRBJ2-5	CSVDNYQETQYF	TGCAGCGTTGATAACTACCAAGAGACCCAGTACTTC
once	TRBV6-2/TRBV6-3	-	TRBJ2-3	CASGGWDPSTDTQYF	TGTGCCAGCGGGGGGTGGGACCCCAGCACAGATACGCAGTATTTT
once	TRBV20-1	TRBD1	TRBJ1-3	CSAVDRVGNTIYF	TGCAGTGCTGTGGACAGGGTCGGAAACACCATATATTTT
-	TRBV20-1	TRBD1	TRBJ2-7	CSARDNRGINEQYF	TGCAGTGCTAGAGATAACAGGGGGATCAACGAGCAGTACTTC